Detailed here is one TCR beta chain. These data belong to a study of cytomegalovirus exposure and HLA in healthy donors. Looking at the study overall: Within an early data release were tens of millions of unique TCRs drawn from HLA-typed donors.

All the people who gave samples were healthy bone marrow donors. The study ran its PCR with 60 Vbeta and 13 Jbeta primers. Assay used: immunoSEQ multiplex PCR; TCRdb lists only in-frame clones, some missing. The sample carries about 160,000 clones, around 84% recorded once. The clonotype originates from a young man in good health and CMV-seropositive. Sequenced: PBMCs.

CDR3 sequence: CASSFSSGGGQETQYF. In DNA, the CDR3 is TGTGCCAGCAGCTTTAGTAGCGGGGGGGGGCAAGAGACCCAGTACTTC. This rearrangement joins TRBV13 to TRBJ2-5; 11 nucleotides match TRBD2. Germline CDR1 PRHDT, CDR2 FYEKMQ (reference sequence). The CDR3 consists of 16 residues. V dropped 3 bases and J dropped 2; count of bases not matched to a gene: 5. Full variable domain (outside the CDR3, taken from reference TRBV13 and TRBJ2-5): AAGVIQSPRHLIKEKRETATLKCYPIPRHDTVYWYQQGPGQDPQFLISFYEKMQSDKGSIPDRFSAQQFSDYHSELNMSSLELGDSALYFCASSFSSGGGQETQYFGPGTRLLVL.